Sequencing of this TCR beta chain was carried out in a study of blood T cells in healthy people across ages. This clonotype was recorded a few times. Per the germline V gene, CDR1 is SEHNR and CDR2 is FQNEAQ (reference sequence). The CDR3 is 13 residues long. V was trimmed by 8 bases and J by 3 bases, leaving 14 bases between them. Through a sample-barcoded 5' primer and a J-beta primer mix, a second PCR was run for about 7 to 12 cycles. TCRdb re-analysed the 5' RACE reads in MiXCR, keeping a single row per CDR3 protein. Found here are around 940,000 distinct CDR3 sequences, 51% of them singletons; the top ten hold roughly a fifth.

Source material: blood. This clonotype originated in a woman aged 55-69 years in good health. The chain has TRBV7-9 and TRBJ2-7; the D is unclear. The CDR3 protein is CASVAWSNYEQYF. CDR3 nucleotides: TGTGCCAGCGTCGCATGGTCGAACTACGAGCAGTACTTC. Full variable domain (rest looked up from reference TRBV7-9 and TRBJ2-7): DTGVSQNPRHKITKRGQNVTFRCDPISEHNRLYWYRQTLGQGPEFLTYFQNEAQLEKSRLLSDRFSAERPKGSFSTLEIQRTEQGDSAMYLCASVAWSNYEQYFGPGTRLTVT.